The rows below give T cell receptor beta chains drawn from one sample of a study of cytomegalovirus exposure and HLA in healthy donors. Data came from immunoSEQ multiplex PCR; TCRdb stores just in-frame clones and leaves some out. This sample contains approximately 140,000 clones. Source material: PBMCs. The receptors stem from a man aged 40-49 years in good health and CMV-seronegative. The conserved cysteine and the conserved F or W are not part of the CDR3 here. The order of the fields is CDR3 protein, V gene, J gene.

CDR3aa: ASSRSGGLAEPTYEQY
v_gene: TRBV18
j_gene: TRBJ2-7

CDR3aa: ASSLATGVNSPLH
v_gene: TRBV5-1
j_gene: TRBJ1-6

CDR3aa: ASVPLSSGGANEQF
v_gene: TRBV27
j_gene: TRBJ2-1

CDR3aa: ASGSFVGPRFPYEQY
v_gene: TRBV12-5
j_gene: TRBJ2-7

CDR3aa: ASSEGTANYGYT
v_gene: TRBV6-1
j_gene: TRBJ1-2

CDR3aa: ASSTLYEQY
v_gene: TRBV7-2
j_gene: TRBJ2-7

CDR3aa: ASSGDRGSPGANVLT
v_gene: TRBV7-9
j_gene: TRBJ2-6

CDR3aa: ASSLSREDYGYT
v_gene: TRBV7-2
j_gene: TRBJ1-2

CDR3aa: ASSQTGDSYEQY
v_gene: TRBV5-1
j_gene: TRBJ2-7

CDR3aa: ASSLVQGDSPLH
v_gene: TRBV11-1
j_gene: TRBJ1-6

CDR3aa: ASGRDSEAF
v_gene: TRBV12-5
j_gene: TRBJ1-1

CDR3aa: ASSQDLAGLGQGGFYEQY
v_gene: TRBV4-2
j_gene: TRBJ2-7

CDR3aa: ASSASRLREGRGNTIY
v_gene: TRBV9
j_gene: TRBJ1-3

CDR3aa: ASSLGDREPTNEKLF
v_gene: TRBV5-8
j_gene: TRBJ1-4

CDR3aa: ASRGTSSSYNEQF
v_gene: TRBV5-1
j_gene: TRBJ2-1

CDR3aa: SVQDRYSYEQY
v_gene: TRBV29-1
j_gene: TRBJ2-7

CDR3aa: ASSVAVGQTNTEAF
v_gene: TRBV9
j_gene: TRBJ1-1

CDR3aa: ASRYRDNHYEQY
v_gene: TRBV5-6
j_gene: TRBJ2-7

CDR3aa: ASSLGLAGGQDQETQY
v_gene: TRBV9
j_gene: TRBJ2-5

CDR3aa: ASSRSDSSYEQY
v_gene: TRBV5-1
j_gene: TRBJ2-7

CDR3aa: ASRTGQFEKRSNQPQH
v_gene: TRBV12-2
j_gene: TRBJ1-5

CDR3aa: ASSPVAAFTDTQY
v_gene: TRBV6-4
j_gene: TRBJ2-3

CDR3aa: ASSLTGDSEAF
v_gene: TRBV7-3
j_gene: TRBJ1-1

CDR3aa: ASSLTLDRMNTEAF
v_gene: TRBV7-3
j_gene: TRBJ1-1

CDR3aa: ASSPGRNQETQY
v_gene: TRBV7-2
j_gene: TRBJ2-5

CDR3aa: SVGGSWTEAF
v_gene: TRBV29-1
j_gene: TRBJ1-1

CDR3aa: ASSPRLAGSSYEQY
v_gene: TRBV19
j_gene: TRBJ2-7

CDR3aa: ASSQDLTGWEQY
v_gene: TRBV4-3
j_gene: TRBJ2-7

CDR3aa: ASSPQTGGKETQY
v_gene: TRBV7-3
j_gene: TRBJ2-5

CDR3aa: ASSQRTESH
v_gene: TRBV11-2
j_gene: TRBJ2-5

CDR3aa: ASSQSGRDRSNQPQH
v_gene: TRBV23-1
j_gene: TRBJ1-5

CDR3aa: ASTWTGGMNEQY
v_gene: TRBV6-1
j_gene: TRBJ2-7